Described below is a single T cell receptor (beta chain) sequence and its context. Its cognate antigen is unknown. Sequence at one end of the junction differs from germline and may be a read error. In germline, CDR1 is MNHEY, CDR2 SVGAGI. There are 15 residues in the CDR3. Both RNA and DNA were isolated together from about 20-30 mg of bulk tissue that had not been sorted. Primary liver carcinomas in the patients were surgically resected. Tumors were each sampled at five separate regions. Tumor samples uniformly had over 80% viable tumor cells. The data are from a study of tumor-infiltrating lymphocytes in primary liver carcinoma. Study-level points and caveats: Overlap between tumor regions exceeded overlap of tumor with adjacent tissue or blood.

A constant-region primer served to make TCR beta cDNA from about 530 ng total RNA. Libraries of TCR beta came from three nested multiplex PCR rounds with slightly modified ARM-PCR. The first two PCR rounds used TRBV1-TRBV30 forward primers with a C-beta reverse primer, around 10 cycles each. Each CDR3 protein is one row after TCRdb ran MiXCR on the multiplex PCR reads. The sample has tens of thousands of distinct CDR3 sequences, roughly 85% seen once. The specimen sequenced was liver tumor tissue from sampling region 1. The subset here: tumor region T1, superior pole. The V call is TRBV6-5, the J call TRBJ2-7, with TRBD1 as a possible D gene (6 bases). The clonotype was recovered from a woman in her twenties or thirties with primary liver carcinoma and hepatitis B virus infection. This CDR3 is CASSYKDSSSYQHCF. DNA of the CDR3: TGTGCCAGCAGTTACAAGGACAGCAGCTCCTACCAGCATTGCTTC.